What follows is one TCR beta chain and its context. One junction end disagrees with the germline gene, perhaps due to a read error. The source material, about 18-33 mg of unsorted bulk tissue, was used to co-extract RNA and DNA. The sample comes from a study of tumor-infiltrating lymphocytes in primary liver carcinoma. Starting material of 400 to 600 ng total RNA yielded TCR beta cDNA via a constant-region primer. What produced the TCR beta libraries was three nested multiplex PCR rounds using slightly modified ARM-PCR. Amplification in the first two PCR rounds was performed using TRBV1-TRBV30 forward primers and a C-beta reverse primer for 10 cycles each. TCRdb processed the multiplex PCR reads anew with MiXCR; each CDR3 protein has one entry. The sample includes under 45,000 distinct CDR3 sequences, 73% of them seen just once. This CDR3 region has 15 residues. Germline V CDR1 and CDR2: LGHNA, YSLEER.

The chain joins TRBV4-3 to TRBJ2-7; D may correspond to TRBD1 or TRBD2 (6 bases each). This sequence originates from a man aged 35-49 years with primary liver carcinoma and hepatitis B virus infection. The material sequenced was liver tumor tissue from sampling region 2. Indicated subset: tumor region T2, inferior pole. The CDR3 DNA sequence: TGCACCAGTAGCCAAGATAGGGGGGTGGGAGACGAACAGTACTTC. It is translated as CTSSQDRGVGDEQYF.